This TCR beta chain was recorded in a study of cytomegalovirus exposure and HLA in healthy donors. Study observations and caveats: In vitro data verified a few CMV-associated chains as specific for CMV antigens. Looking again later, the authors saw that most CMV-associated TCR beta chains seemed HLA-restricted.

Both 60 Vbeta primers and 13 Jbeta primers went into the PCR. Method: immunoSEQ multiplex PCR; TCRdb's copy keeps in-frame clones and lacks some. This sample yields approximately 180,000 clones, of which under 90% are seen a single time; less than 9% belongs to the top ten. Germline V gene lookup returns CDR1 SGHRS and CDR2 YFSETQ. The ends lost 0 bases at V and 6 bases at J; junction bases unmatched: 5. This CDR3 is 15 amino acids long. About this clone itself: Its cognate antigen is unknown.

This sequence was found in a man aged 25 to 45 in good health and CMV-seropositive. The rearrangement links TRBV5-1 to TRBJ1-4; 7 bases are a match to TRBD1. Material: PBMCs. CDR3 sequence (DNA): TGCGCCAGCAGCTTGGGCGACAGGGACCATGAAAAACTGTTTTTT. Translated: CASSLGDRDHEKLFF.